The T cell receptor (beta chain) under discussion was sequenced for a study of blood T cells in healthy people across ages. Drawing of peripheral blood yielded roughly 9.8 milliliters from each donor. Broader study findings: Because donor CMV status was unknown, expanded clonotype changes were possibly confounded.

A word on this clonotype: What it binds is not known.

CDR3 size: 16 residues. The V segment lost 4 bases and the J segment 8 bases; nucleotides outside the gene matches: 11. Germline CDR1 reads LNHNV; CDR2 reads YYDKDF (reference sequence). Alongside a J-beta primer mix, a sample-barcoded 5' primer served in a second PCR lasting roughly 7 to 11 cycles. Each cDNA molecule was tagged by a template-switch adaptor that had 12 random nucleotides. Per-sample output comprised a minimum of 3 million paired-end reads containing CDR3. In TCRdb, the 5' RACE reads were re-called with MiXCR into one record per CDR3 protein. The data hold roughly 1,800,000 distinct CDR3 sequences, with 40% to 55% observed a single time.

V gene TRBV15 combines with J gene TRBJ2-1, with 10 bases matching TRBD1. Sequenced input: blood. The sequence came from a woman in her 40s in good health. CDR3 sequence reads: CATSKEGTGVLDEQFF. DNA of the CDR3: TGTGCCACCAGCAAGGAGGGGACAGGGGTGTTAGATGAGCAGTTCTTC.